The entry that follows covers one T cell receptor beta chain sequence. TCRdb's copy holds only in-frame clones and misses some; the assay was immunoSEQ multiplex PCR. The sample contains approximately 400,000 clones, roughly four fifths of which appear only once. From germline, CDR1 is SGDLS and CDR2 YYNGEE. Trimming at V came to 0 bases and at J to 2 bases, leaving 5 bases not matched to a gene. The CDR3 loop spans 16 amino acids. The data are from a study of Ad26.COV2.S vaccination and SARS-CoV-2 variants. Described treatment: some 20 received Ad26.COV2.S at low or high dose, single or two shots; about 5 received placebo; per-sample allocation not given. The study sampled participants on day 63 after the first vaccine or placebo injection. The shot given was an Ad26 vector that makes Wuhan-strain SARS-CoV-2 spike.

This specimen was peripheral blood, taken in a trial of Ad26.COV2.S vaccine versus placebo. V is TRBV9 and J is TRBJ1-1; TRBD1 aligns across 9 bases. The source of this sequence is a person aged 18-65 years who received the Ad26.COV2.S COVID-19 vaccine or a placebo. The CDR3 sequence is CASSVEDRGANTEAFF. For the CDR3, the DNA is TGTGCCAGCAGCGTAGAGGACAGGGGAGCCAACACTGAAGCTTTCTTT.